The text below deals with one T cell receptor beta chain. Profiling relied on immunoSEQ multiplex PCR, and the TCRdb table lists in-frame clones only, not all of them. The sample lists a few hundred thousand clones, 70% to 90% occurring once. The data belong to a study of blood T cell repertoires in COVID-19. About the study: Nucleic acid was either cDNA or gDNA, and it came from T cells, B-cell-depleted T cells, or PBMCs.

The CDR3 consists of 20 residues. Looked up from germline, CDR1 is MNHNS and CDR2 is SASEGT. With V trimmed by 3 bases and J by 3 bases, 16 bases remained unmatched. The chain has TRBV6-1 and TRBJ1-6; the match to TRBD1 covers 8 bases. Material: peripheral blood. The source of this sequence is a woman aged 25 to 39 with COVID-19, enrolled during active disease. The CDR3 protein is CASSEPGGGIQSIYNSPLHF. The DNA of the CDR3 is TGTGCCAGCAGTGAGCCAGGGGGCGGAATCCAGTCGATCTATAATTCACCCCTCCACTTT.